This paragraph covers one T cell receptor beta chain sequence. Antigen specificity is unknown. TCRdb keeps only in-frame clones here, not all; method: immunoSEQ multiplex PCR. The sample includes more than 9,000 clones, approximately 81% of them seen just once. Described time point: cycle 4 day 1 (C4D1), after 5 to 7 weeks of nivolumab. All patients relapsed after autologous stem cell transplantation, and brentuximab vedotin exposure varied. Thawed PBMCs were the source of CD4+ T cells, purified by magnetic negative selection. Best overall response was complete response, partial response or progressive disease in these relapsed/refractory classical Hodgkin lymphoma patients. The sample comes from a study of PD-1 blockade in classical Hodgkin lymphoma. Study as a whole: With a 2-week interval, patients received intravenous nivolumab at 3 mg/kg. Study-wide points: Similar baseline diversity was found in complete responders and newly diagnosed patients. Those patients who began receiving nivolumab less than 1 year after ASCT had lower diversity, and they were excluded.

CDR1 and CDR2 (germline): MNHEY, SMNVEV (reference sequence). V lost 6 bases to trimming and J lost 3 bases; unmatched junction nucleotides: 6. The CDR3 is made up of 15 amino acids. The specimen comprised CD4+ T cells from blood, sampled before the fourth cycle of nivolumab. The V gene is TRBV27, the J gene TRBJ2-7, with 12 bases lining up with TRBD2. The receptor was isolated from a human donor with classical Hodgkin lymphoma. The CDR3 sequence: CASRLAGGMVYEQYF. In DNA, the CDR3 is TGTGCCAGCAGACTAGCGGGAGGAATGGTCTACGAGCAGTACTTC.